Presented here are 11 T cell receptor beta chains from one specimen sequenced in a study of early stage breast cancer tumors. Generated by immunoSEQ multiplex PCR, the TCRdb table keeps only in-frame clones and is missing some. In the table there are approximately 75,000 clones, 75% to 90% of which are singletons. The sequencing sample was made of blood. These receptors all come from a person aged 35-49 years with breast cancer.

The chain uses TRBV19 and TRBJ2-3; D might be TRBD2 (6 bases). Trimming removed 10 bases at V and 1 base at J, with 12 bases between. This CDR3 contains 13 residues. Looked up from germline, CDR1 is LNHDA and CDR2 is SQIVND (reference sequence). This CDR3 reads CATRPGGTDTQYF. The CDR3 DNA reads TGTGCCACCCGCCCGGGGGGCACAGATACGCAGTATTTT.

This sequence joins TRBV6-5 and TRBJ2-2; possibly TRBD2 for D (6 bases). The length of the CDR3 is 15 residues. Trimming stripped 7 bases from V and 6 bases from J, with 18 bases between. Per the germline V gene, CDR1 is MNHEY and CDR2 is SVGAGI. The CDR3 DNA reads TGTGCCAGCAATAGGGCAGGGAGGTTCTCCGGGGAGCTGTTTTTT. It encodes CASNRAGRFSGELFF.

The V gene is TRBV20-1, the J gene TRBJ2-7; D not certain. The V end lost 7 bases, the J end lost 0 bases, and 7 bases lay between the germline ends. This CDR3 spans 11 amino acids. Germline CDR1 is DFQATT and CDR2 is SNEGSKA (reference sequence). Written as DNA, the CDR3 is TGCAGTGGTGGGGACTCCTACGAGCAGTACTTC. This sequence encodes CSGGDSYEQYF.

This clone was detected only a few times. The CDR3 protein is CASSSIGLGNTEAFF. The CDR3 DNA is TGTGCCAGCAGCTCTATTGGTCTCGGGAACACTGAAGCTTTCTTT. The chain carries TRBV7-9 and TRBJ1-1; D unresolved. CDR3 length: 15 amino acids. Per the germline V gene, CDR1 is SEHNR and CDR2 is FQNEAQ (reference sequence). V was trimmed by 4 bases and J by 1 base, leaving 13 bases between them. The full variable domain, its missing parts supplied by reference TRBV7-9 and TRBJ1-1, is DTGVSQNPRHKITKRGQNVTFRCDPISEHNRLYWYRQTLGQGPEFLTYFQNEAQLEKSRLLSDRFSAERPKGSFSTLEIQRTEQGDSAMYLCASSSIGLGNTEAFFGQGTRLTVV.

This clone has only one observation. This sequence joins TRBV7-2 and TRBJ2-3; no clear D gene. The CDR3 sequence is 13 residues long. Trimming took 3 bases from V and 5 from J, leaving 9 bases between them. Germline V CDR1 and CDR2: SGHTA, FQGNSA. The CDR3 is CASSFAELDTQYF. DNA of the CDR3: TGTGCCAGCAGCTTCGCGGAATTAGATACGCAGTATTTT.

V and J are TRBV10-2 and TRBJ2-7; D uncertain. This CDR3 contains 11 residues. CDR1 is WSHSY, CDR2 SAAADI, per germline. Trimming removed 3 bases from V and 3 bases from J, with 3 bases in between. The CDR3 nucleotides are TGCGCCAGCAGTGACAGCTACGAGCAGTACTTC. As protein: CASSDSYEQYF.

The chain uses TRBV28 and TRBJ1-2; the match to TRBD1 covers 7 bases. The CDR3 contains 15 residues. J was trimmed by 3 bases and V by 6 bases; bases with no gene match: 10. From germline, CDR1 is MDHEN and CDR2 SYDVKM. The CDR3 DNA sequence: TGTGCCAGCAGGAAACAAGACAGGGACGACTATGGCTACACCTTC. The encoded protein is CASRKQDRDDYGYTF.

The genes are TRBV7-3 and TRBJ2-1; TRBD2 matches at 9 bases. The germline V gene encodes CDR1 SGHTA and CDR2 FQGTGA. Trimming at V came to 2 bases and at J to 5 bases, leaving 1 base not matched to a gene. The CDR3 sequence is 14 residues long. The CDR3 DNA reads as TGTGCCAGCAGCTTAGCGGGAGGGAACAATGAGCAGTTCTTC. Translated, it gives CASSLAGGNNEQFF.

V and J are TRBV2 and TRBJ2-2; D unclear. The CDR3 consists of 14 residues. Trimming left V 4 bases short and J 1 base short, with 7 bases between. From germline, CDR1 is SNHLY and CDR2 FYNNEI. CDR3 bases: TGTGCCAGCAGTGTGTTTGTGAACACCGGGGAGCTGTTTTTT. As protein: CASSVFVNTGELFF.

This clone occurred a few times. The chain has TRBV2 and TRBJ2-7; 8 bases map to TRBD2. The V segment lost 7 bases and the J segment 3 bases; nucleotides outside the gene matches: 2. CDR3 size: 12 residues. Germline loops: CDR1 SNHLY, CDR2 FYNNEI. The CDR3 loop is CASKGLDYEQYF. DNA of the CDR3: TGTGCCAGCAAGGGACTAGACTACGAGCAGTACTTC.

The chain carries TRBV7-9 and TRBJ1-1, with a tentative D call TRBD1 (6 bases). Germline V gives CDR1 SEHNR, CDR2 FQNEAQ (reference sequence). The CDR3 runs 13 residues. V gave up 5 bases and J gave up 5 bases, with 12 bases separating them. The CDR3 DNA is TGTGCCAGCAGCAAAGGGGGAGGGACTGAAGCTTTCTTT. Encoded protein: CASSKGGGTEAFF.